One and the same sample provided the 6 T cell receptor beta chains below, sequenced in a study of cytomegalovirus exposure and HLA in healthy donors. Vbeta (60) and Jbeta (13) primers were used in the PCR. Assay: immunoSEQ multiplex PCR; the TCRdb copy retains only in-frame clones and omits some. The sample consists of about 150,000 clones, around 82% of them appearing once. The source material was PBMCs. All receptors derive from a woman between 50 and 59 years old in good health and CMV-seropositive.

The chain has TRBV29-1 and TRBJ2-7, with TRBD2 as a possible D gene (6 bases). Looked up from germline, CDR1 is SQVTM and CDR2 is ANQGSEA. The CDR3 has 13 residues. V was cut by 4 bases and J by 3 bases, with 13 bases left in between. The CDR3 region is CSVVGTGSYEQYF. CDR3 coding DNA: TGCAGCGTTGTCGGGACTGGTAGCTACGAGCAGTACTTC.

The chain carries TRBV2 and TRBJ2-7, with 7 bases lining up with TRBD1. The germline V gene encodes CDR1 SNHLY and CDR2 FYNNEI. The CDR3 has 13 residues. The junction had 8 bases not matched to a gene; V was cut back by 9 bases and J by 3 bases. The CDR3 region is CASKTGLDYEQYF. DNA for the CDR3: TGTGCCAGTAAGACAGGGCTAGACTACGAGCAGTACTTC.

The V call is TRBV5-1, the J call TRBJ2-1; 7 bases line up with TRBD1. Germline V gives CDR1 SGHRS, CDR2 YFSETQ. V lost 4 bases, J lost 3 bases, and 7 bases stayed unmatched. The length of the CDR3 is 15 residues. The CDR3 DNA follows: TGCGCCAGCAGCAACGACAGGGAATACTACAATGAGCAGTTCTTC. As protein: CASSNDREYYNEQFF.

J is TRBJ1-6 and V is TRBV7-8; perhaps TRBD1 as D (5 bases). V was trimmed by 1 base and J by 6 bases, leaving 10 bases between them. The length of the CDR3 is 15 residues. Germline CDR1 is SGHVS and CDR2 is FQNEAQ. CDR3: CASSLEPGPNSPLHF. CDR3 nucleotide sequence: TGTGCCAGCAGCTTAGAGCCAGGGCCTAATTCACCCCTCCACTTT. The whole variable domain, filled in from reference TRBV7-8 and TRBJ1-6, reads GAGVSQSPRYKVAKRGQDVALRCDPISGHVSLFWYQQALGQGPEFLTYFQNEAQLDKSGLPSDRFFAERPEGSVSTLKIQRTQQEDSAVYLCASSLEPGPNSPLHFGNGTRLTVT.

This chain uses TRBV6-5 with TRBJ2-7; the D gene is possibly TRBD2 (5 bases). Germline assignment: CDR1 MNHEY and CDR2 SVGAGI. The CDR3 runs 12 residues. The ends were cut back, 5 bases at V and 3 bases at J, with 8 bases in the middle. CDR3 bases: TGTGCCAGCAGTGAGGGTGGCTACGAGCAGTACTTC. Translation: CASSEGGYEQYF.

The chain employs TRBV6-5 and TRBJ2-7; 10 positions match TRBD1. Germline CDR1 and CDR2: MNHEY and SVGAGI. The CDR3 loop spans 14 amino acids. J lost 4 bases, V lost 8 bases, and 8 bases had no gene match. The CDR3 loop reads CASRSGTGVYEQYF. The CDR3, as DNA: TGTGCCAGCCGGTCCGGGACAGGGGTTTACGAGCAGTACTTC.